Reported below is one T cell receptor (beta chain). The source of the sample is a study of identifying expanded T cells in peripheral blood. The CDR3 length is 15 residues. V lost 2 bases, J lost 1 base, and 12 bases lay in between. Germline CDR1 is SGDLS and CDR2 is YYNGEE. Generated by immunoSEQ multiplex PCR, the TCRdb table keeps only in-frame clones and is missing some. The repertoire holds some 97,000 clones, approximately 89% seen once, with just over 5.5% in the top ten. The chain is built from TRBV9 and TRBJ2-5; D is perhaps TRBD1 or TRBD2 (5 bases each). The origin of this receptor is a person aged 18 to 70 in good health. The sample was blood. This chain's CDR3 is CASSVGPSFQETQYF. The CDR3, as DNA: TGTGCCAGCAGCGTGGGACCAAGCTTCCAAGAGACCCAGTACTTC.